These 18 T cell receptor beta chains originate from one sample sequenced in a study of OX40 agonist ivuxolimab in advanced cancers. The data were produced by immunoSEQ multiplex PCR, yet TCRdb's version contains in-frame clones alone and is incomplete. This repertoire shows about 53,000 clones, roughly 90% found once; its top ten account for around 1.5%. This specimen was CD4+ or CD8+ T cells sorted from blood, taken in a trial of the OX40 agonist ivuxolimab. These receptors were obtained from an adult with an advanced solid tumor such as melanoma, head and neck, liver or kidney cancer.

This sequence joins TRBV9 and TRBJ1-2; 10 bases match TRBD1. Germline lookup yields CDR1 SGDLS and CDR2 YYNGEE. The CDR3 is 14 amino acids. V dropped 2 bases and J dropped 5; count of bases not matched to a gene: 3. CDR3 coding DNA: TGTGCCAGCAGCGTCGGGACAGGGGTTTATGGCTACACCTTC. As protein: CASSVGTGVYGYTF.

J is TRBJ2-5 and V is TRBV5-4; 8 bases map to TRBD1. There are 15 residues in the CDR3. The germline CDR1 and CDR2 sequences are SGHNT and YYREEE (reference sequence). The V gene end was trimmed by 3 bases and the J gene end by 5 bases; junction bases not matched to a gene: 9. This chain's CDR3 is CASSSGRGLEETQYF. CDR3 sequence (DNA): TGTGCCAGCAGCTCAGGCAGGGGGCTGGAGGAGACCCAGTACTTC.

The chain joins TRBV30 to TRBJ2-3; a weak D match, TRBD2 (6 bases). Germline values: CDR1 GTSNPN, CDR2 SVGIG (reference sequence). The V gene lost 3 bases and the J gene lost 7 bases, with 17 bases spanning the gap. This CDR3 has 14 residues. The CDR3, as DNA: TGTGCCTGGAGCCCAACCGCCGGGGGAAATACGCAGTATTTT. Protein: CAWSPTAGGNTQYF.

This chain connects TRBV28 to TRBJ1-2; D call uncertain. V was trimmed by 5 bases and J by 8 bases, leaving 6 bases between them. This CDR3 has 10 residues. The germline gives CDR1 MDHEN, CDR2 SYDVKM. CDR3 sequence reads: CASSGEGYTF. The CDR3 DNA reads TGTGCCAGCAGTGGGGAAGGCTACACCTTC.

This sequence joins TRBV2 and TRBJ2-1; 8 nucleotides align to TRBD2. Germline CDR1 reads SNHLY; CDR2 reads FYNNEI. The CDR3 contains 15 residues. V lost 6 bases, J lost 6 bases, and 10 bases stayed unmatched. CDR3 sequence: CASSPRRGVSNEQFF. The CDR3 DNA sequence: TGTGCCAGCAGCCCCCGGCGGGGGGTCTCCAATGAGCAGTTCTTC.

This clone was counted a single time. This chain links TRBV27 with TRBJ2-1, with 11 bases lining up with TRBD2. After removal of 4 bases from V and 6 bases from J, the junction contained 5 bases not matched to a gene. The CDR3 covers 15 residues. Germline values: CDR1 MNHEY, CDR2 SMNVEV (reference sequence). The CDR3 coding sequence is TGTGCCAGCAGTTCGGGGCTAGCGGGGGGCAATGAGCAGTTCTTC. Amino acids: CASSSGLAGGNEQFF.

V usage is TRBV14 and J usage is TRBJ2-2; unclear D gene. There are 13 residues in the CDR3. Germline CDR1 SGHDN, CDR2 FVKESK. V was clipped by 6 bases and J by 1 base, with 6 bases between them. CDR3 nucleotides: TGTGCCAGCAGTCGAAGGAACACCGGGGAGCTGTTTTTT. Its translation: CASSRRNTGELFF.

V is TRBV4-2 and J is TRBJ2-2; no clear D gene. V was clipped by 1 base and J by 3 bases, with 3 bases between them. Germline V CDR1 and CDR2: LGHNA, YNFKEQ. The length of the CDR3 is 13 residues. The CDR3 DNA sequence: TGTGCCAGCAGCCAAGTCTACACCGGGGAGCTGTTTTTT. It translates to CASSQVYTGELFF.

This clone was seen a handful of times. This chain connects TRBV6-1 to TRBJ1-1; tentative D call: TRBD1 (6 bases). CDR1 MNHNS and CDR2 SASEGT come from the germline V gene. Trimming removed 6 bases at V and 5 bases at J, with 16 bases between. This CDR3 is built from 14 residues. In nucleotides, the CDR3 is TGTGCCAGCAGGGGGGACATCTCAGGGACTGAAGCTTTCTTT. Its protein is CASRGDISGTEAFF.

This clone has just one count. The chain couples TRBV6-5 to TRBJ2-7, with 7 positions matching TRBD2. Germline lookup yields CDR1 MNHEY and CDR2 SVGAGI. V was pared by 6 bases and J by 6 bases, with 5 bases of the junction left unmatched. The CDR3 runs 12 residues. CDR3 loop: CASRTGGLEQYF. CDR3 nucleotides: TGTGCCAGCAGAACGGGGGGACTCGAGCAGTACTTC.

DNA for the CDR3: TGTGCCAGCACTCAGGGTAGAGGGGCCAACGTCCTGACTTTC. This sequence encodes CASTQGRGANVLTF. The chain links TRBV7-9 to TRBJ2-6; TRBD1 might be the D (5 bases). The CDR3 has 14 residues. The ends were cut back, 7 bases at V and 4 bases at J, with 11 bases in the middle. Looked up from germline, CDR1 is SEHNR and CDR2 is FQNEAQ (reference sequence).

The V gene is TRBV5-1, the J gene TRBJ2-2; 8 nucleotides align to TRBD1. From germline, CDR1 is SGHRS and CDR2 YFSETQ. The CDR3 is 15 residues long. V was clipped by 6 bases and J by 6 bases; unmatched bases: 10. The CDR3 nucleotides read TGCGCCAGCAATCCAGTGACAGGGGATTCCGGGGAGCTGTTTTTT. This translates into CASNPVTGDSGELFF. The full variable domain, its missing parts supplied by reference TRBV5-1 and TRBJ2-2, is KAGVTQTPRYLIKTRGQQVTLSCSPISGHRSVSWYQQTPGQGLQFLFEYFSETQRNKGNFPGRFSGRQFSNSRSEMNVSTLELGDSALYLCASNPVTGDSGELFFGEGSRLTVL.

This clone has just a few counts. The chain links TRBV10-3 to TRBJ2-7; a weak D match, TRBD1 (6 bases). The CDR3 is made up of 15 amino acids. Trimming removed 10 bases at V and 0 bases at J, with 19 bases between. Germline CDR1 and CDR2: ENHRY and SYGVKD. CDR3 DNA sequence: TGTGCCACCGCCACGAGGCAGGGGAGCTCCTACGAGCAGTACTTC. This codes for CATATRQGSSYEQYF.

The rearrangement uses TRBV28 and TRBJ2-7; the D gene is possibly TRBD1 (6 bases). Trimming cost V 5 bases and J 4 bases, with 12 bases left between them. The CDR3 spans 13 residues. Germline assignment: CDR1 MDHEN and CDR2 SYDVKM. CDR3 sequence reads: CASSGQSRYEQYF. In DNA form, the CDR3 reads TGTGCCAGCAGTGGACAGAGCAGGTACGAGCAGTACTTC.

V gene TRBV10-3 combines with J gene TRBJ1-5; D remains ambiguous. This CDR3 comprises 14 residues. Deletions cut 0 bases from V and 5 bases from J, with 8 bases between. From germline, CDR1 is ENHRY and CDR2 SYGVKD. The CDR3, as DNA: TGTGCCATCAGTGAGTCGGGCGGCTATCAGCCCCAGCATTTT. Protein sequence: CAISESGGYQPQHF.

J is TRBJ2-1 and V is TRBV11-2, with TRBD1 matching 9 bases. Trimming took 5 bases from V and 7 from J; bases not matched to a gene: 9. The CDR3 extends over 15 amino acids. Germline V lookup: CDR1 SGHAT, CDR2 FQNNGV. The CDR3 loop reads CASSTRDRDKNEQFF. The CDR3 bases are TGTGCCAGCAGCACCCGGGACAGGGATAAGAATGAGCAGTTCTTC.

The V call is TRBV28, the J call TRBJ1-4; D is uncertain. Germline loops: CDR1 MDHEN, CDR2 SYDVKM. V lost 5 bases and J 6 bases, leaving 4 bases between the germline ends. The CDR3 totals 11 residues. This chain's CDR3 is CASSTYEKLFF. The DNA of the CDR3 is TGTGCCAGCAGTACCTATGAAAAACTGTTTTTT.

The genes are TRBV18 and TRBJ2-5; TRBD1 matches 11 bases. V shed 0 bases, J shed 4 bases, and the junction held 4 bases outside the gene matches. CDR1 and CDR2 (germline): KGHSH, LQKENI. CDR3 length: 16 amino acids. The CDR3 DNA reads TGTGCCAGCTCACCACCCGGACAGGGGGCGCGAGAGACCCAGTACTTC. Its translation: CASSPPGQGARETQYF.